Below are 23 T cell receptor beta chains sequenced from a single sample in a study of T-cell reconstitution after alpha-beta-depleted transplantation in children. Unique molecular identifiers were incorporated into the prepared TCRbeta library. TCRdb passed the PCR reads through MiXCR, listing each CDR3 protein once. Here the sample spans 670,000 or so distinct CDR3 sequences, around 13% being singletons. Here the sequenced sample was PBMCs, taken before TCRalphabeta/CD19-depleted stem cell transplant. Receptors originate from a girl aged 2-10 years with congenital amegakaryocytic thrombocytopenia, due to receive a stem cell transplant.

In the case of this clonotype: This clone may be a read error of a much larger clone one base away. CDR3 sequence reads: CASSLGVGYNAQFF. The CDR3 DNA sequence: TGCGCCAGCAGCTTGGGAGTTGGGTATAATGCGCAGTTCTTC. The V call is TRBV5-1, the J call TRBJ2-1; D is undetermined. This CDR3 has 14 amino acids. CDR1 and CDR2 from the germline V gene are SGHRS and YFSETQ. Full variable domain (rest looked up from reference TRBV5-1 and TRBJ2-1): KAGVTQTPRYLIKTRGQQVTLSCSPISGHRSVSWYQQTPGQGLQFLFEYFSETQRNKGNFPGRFSGRQFSNSRSEMNVSTLELGDSALYLCASSLGVGYNAQFFGPGTRLTVL.

The chain joins TRBV5-1 to TRBJ1-6; possible D gene TRBD1, 5 bases. The V end was cut by 2 bases, the J end by 5 bases, with 14 bases between. CDR1 SGHRS and CDR2 YFSETQ come from the germline V gene. This CDR3 has 16 amino acids. DNA for the CDR3: TGCGCCAGCAGCTTTGGTGGGGCGCGAAATAATTCACCCCTCCACTTT. Translated, it gives CASSFGGARNNSPLHF. Full variable domain (remainder filled in from reference TRBV5-1 and TRBJ1-6): KAGVTQTPRYLIKTRGQQVTLSCSPISGHRSVSWYQQTPGQGLQFLFEYFSETQRNKGNFPGRFSGRQFSNSRSEMNVSTLELGDSALYLCASSFGGARNNSPLHFGNGTRLTVT.

This clonotype turned up a few times. J is TRBJ2-3 and V is TRBV7-9; possible D gene TRBD1, 5 bases. The CDR3 is 15 amino acids. With 6 bases removed from V and 1 base from J, the gap between germline ends came to 14 bases. The V gene's germline CDR1 is SEHNR and CDR2 FQNEAQ (reference sequence). The CDR3 DNA follows: TGTGCCAGCAGGAGAAGGGGATCCGGCACAGATACGCAGTATTTT. Amino acids: CASRRRGSGTDTQYF.

This clonotype has ten or more counts. The rearrangement joins TRBV2 to TRBJ2-2, with D unresolved. CDR1 and CDR2 (germline): SNHLY, FYNNEI. V was cut by 7 bases and J by 0 bases, with 9 bases left in between. The CDR3 has 14 residues. In nucleotides, the CDR3 is TGTGCCAGCACCTTAGCAGCGAACACCGGGGAGCTGTTTTTT. Translation: CASTLAANTGELFF.

About this clonotype: A much more abundant neighbour one base away suggests this may be a read error. The final CDR3 position lacks the conserved phenylalanine or tryptophan, pointing to a likely read error. The chain joins TRBV2 to TRBJ2-2; 10 bases are a match to TRBD1. This CDR3 is 15 amino acids long. The V segment lost 5 bases and the J segment 3 bases; nucleotides outside the gene matches: 3. CDR1 is SNHLY, CDR2 FYNNEI, per germline. As DNA, the CDR3 is TGTGCCAGCAGTCAGGACAGGGGGGACACCGGGGAGCTGTTTCTT. This translates into CASSQDRGDTGELFL.

The sample holds many counts of this clonotype. The V and J genes are TRBV4-1 and TRBJ2-7, with 9 bases matching TRBD1. CDR1 is MGHRA and CDR2 is YSYEKL in the germline V gene. V trimming: 3 bases; J trimming: 3 bases; junction bases outside the gene matches: 3. The CDR3 is 14 amino acids. The CDR3 DNA reads as TGCGCCAGCAGCCACGGGACAGGGATCTACGAGCAGTACTTC. Translated, it gives CASSHGTGIYEQYF.

The chain has TRBV20-1 and TRBJ2-7; 9 positions match TRBD2. There are 16 residues in the CDR3. CDR1 and CDR2 from the germline V gene are DFQATT and SNEGSKA (reference sequence). Trimming at V came to 3 bases and at J to 3 bases, leaving 12 bases not matched to a gene. The CDR3 DNA is TGCAGTGCTAGCGACTCTCGAGCGGGAGGAGGCTACGAGCAGTACTTC. Protein product: CSASDSRAGGGYEQYF.

This clonotype was observed a few times. V is TRBV20-1 and J is TRBJ2-5, with 9 bases that match TRBD1. Unmatched junction bases numbered 4, after V lost 5 bases and J lost 3 bases. The CDR3 is 13 residues long. Germline values: CDR1 DFQATT, CDR2 SNEGSKA (reference sequence). CDR3: CSASGQGKETQYF. The CDR3 DNA sequence: TGCAGTGCTTCCGGACAGGGGAAAGAGACCCAGTACTTC.

V and J are TRBV20-1 and TRBJ2-7; 10 positions agree with TRBD2. CDR1 DFQATT and CDR2 SNEGSKA come from the germline V gene (reference sequence). The CDR3 is made up of 14 amino acids. With V trimmed by 1 base and J by 4 bases, 4 bases remained unmatched. In nucleotides, the CDR3 is TGCAGTGCTAGAGGGACTAGCGGAGGATACGAGCAGTACTTC. It translates to CSARGTSGGYEQYF.

This clonotype has at least ten counts. The J gene is TRBJ2-1, the V gene TRBV20-1; 11 nucleotides align to TRBD2. The CDR3 extends over 13 amino acids. The J segment lost 10 bases and the V segment lost 5 bases, leaving 7 bases of the junction unmatched. CDR1 is DFQATT, CDR2 SNEGSKA, per germline (reference sequence). The CDR3 loop is CSAQLAGVSEQFF. The CDR3 nucleotides are TGCAGTGCTCAACTAGCGGGAGTGTCCGAGCAGTTCTTC.

This clonotype was observed at least ten times. This chain connects TRBV3-1 to TRBJ1-3, with 10 bases aligning to TRBD1. The CDR3 has 18 residues. Trimming cost V 1 base and J 2 bases; bases outside gene matches: 8. Germline V gene data show CDR1 as LGHDT and CDR2 as YNNKEL (reference sequence). In DNA form, the CDR3 reads TGTGCCAGCAGCCAAGGGGTCTTCGGACAGGGGGCTGGAAACACCATATATTTT. This sequence encodes CASSQGVFGQGAGNTIYF.

This clonotype was recorded at least ten times. The chain combines TRBV29-1 with TRBJ2-6; unclear D gene. V lost 7 bases, J lost 2 bases, and 6 bases lay in between. This CDR3 spans 12 amino acids. Germline V gene lookup returns CDR1 SQVTM and CDR2 ANQGSEA. For the CDR3, the DNA is TGCAGCGCGTCTACTGGGGCCAACGTCCTGACTTTC. Its protein is CSASTGANVLTF.

This clonotype occurred many times. The chain combines TRBV10-3 with TRBJ2-3, with D maybe TRBD2 (6 bases). The CDR3 runs to 15 residues. Trimming stripped 6 bases from V and 2 bases from J, with 15 bases between. The germline gives CDR1 ENHRY, CDR2 SYGVKD. The CDR3 DNA reads TGTGCCATCAGCGATTTAGCGGATTCCACAGATACGCAGTATTTT. Residues: CAISDLADSTDTQYF.

In its sample, this clonotype was seen many times. The gene calls are TRBV9 and TRBJ1-1, with D possibly TRBD1 on 6 matching bases. The CDR3 runs 14 residues. Trimming removed 0 bases at V and 5 bases at J, with 11 bases between. Germline CDR1 is SGDLS and CDR2 is YYNGEE. This CDR3 reads CASSVGPGATEAFF. The CDR3, as DNA: TGTGCCAGCAGCGTAGGTCCGGGGGCAACTGAAGCTTTCTTT.

The rearrangement links TRBV15 to TRBJ2-1, with D possibly matching TRBD2 (6 bases). Germline-derived CDR1 and CDR2 are LNHNV and YYDKDF (reference sequence). The CDR3 extends over 19 amino acids. V lost 3 bases, J lost 1 base, and 22 bases lay in between. CDR3 loop: CATSSPLKKLAASYNEQFF. The CDR3 DNA follows: TGTGCCACCAGCAGCCCCCTGAAAAAACTAGCCGCATCCTACAATGAGCAGTTCTTC. Filled out from reference TRBV15 and TRBJ2-1, the complete variable domain reads DAMVIQNPRYQVTQFGKPVTLSCSQTLNHNVMYWYQQKSSQAPKLLFHYYDKDFNNEADTPDNFQSRRPNTSFCFLDIRSPGLGDTAMYLCATSSPLKKLAASYNEQFFGPGTRLTVL.

A few counts support this clonotype. The junction and the germline gene differ at one end; a read error may be behind it. The V gene is TRBV20-1, the J gene TRBJ2-5; TRBD2 matches 9 bases. CDR3 length: 16 amino acids. The germline V gene encodes CDR1 DFQATT and CDR2 SNEGSKA (reference sequence). The CDR3 sequence: CSAGDYGLASSETQYF. CDR3 nucleotides: TGCAGTGCTGGAGATTACGGACTAGCGTCGTCGGAGACCCAGTACTTC.

This clonotype was seen ten or more times. The V call is TRBV10-3, the J call TRBJ2-3; D might be TRBD2 (5 bases). CDR3 length: 15 residues. The V gene lost 2 bases and the J gene lost 1 base, with 10 bases spanning the gap. CDR1 and CDR2 from the germline V gene are ENHRY and SYGVKD. Here the CDR3 DNA reads TGTGCCATCAGTGAGGAGGGTAGCGGCACAGATACGCAGTATTTT. Translating gives CAISEEGSGTDTQYF.

This clonotype was observed many times. This sequence joins TRBV20-1 and TRBJ1-6; D ambiguous. The CDR3 sequence is 16 residues long. V lost 6 bases, J lost 0 bases, and 15 bases lay in between. Germline V CDR1 and CDR2: DFQATT, SNEGSKA (reference sequence). The DNA for the CDR3 is TGCAGTGCCGCGCGGACGGCGAGCTCCTATAATTCACCCCTCCACTTT. Translated, it gives CSAARTASSYNSPLHF.

This clonotype was recorded a few times. The V call is TRBV5-1, the J call TRBJ2-3; 10 bases are a match to TRBD1. J gave up 4 bases and V 6 bases, and 5 bases lay outside the gene matches. The CDR3 runs 14 residues. The germline V gene encodes CDR1 SGHRS and CDR2 YFSETQ. The CDR3 loop reads CASNYGQGADTQYF. DNA of the CDR3: TGCGCCAGCAATTATGGACAGGGGGCAGATACGCAGTATTTT.

The J gene is TRBJ2-1, the V gene TRBV15, with D unclear. The germline V and J ends were trimmed by 7 bases and 7 bases, with 23 bases remaining between them. This CDR3 has 16 residues. Germline values: CDR1 LNHNV, CDR2 YYDKDF (reference sequence). The CDR3 spells CATTNALGKEWNEQFF. The CDR3 nucleotides read TGTGCCACCACCAATGCCCTGGGGAAAGAGTGGAATGAGCAGTTCTTC.

In its sample, this clonotype was seen a few times. The chain has TRBV12-3 or TRBV12-4 and TRBJ2-3; D unclear. Trimming left V 9 bases short and J 4 bases short, with 17 bases between. The CDR3 extends over 14 amino acids. The CDR3 region has the DNA TGTGCCAGTCTGCATGCCCTCTCGCCAGATACGCAGTATTTT. Amino acid sequence: CASLHALSPDTQYF.

This clonotype was observed many times. The gene calls are TRBV20-1 and TRBJ1-6; no clear D. Germline loops: CDR1 DFQATT, CDR2 SNEGSKA (reference sequence). V lost 1 base and J lost 7, with 11 bases in between. The CDR3 sequence is 14 residues long. The CDR3 coding sequence is TGCAGTGCTAGAGTTGACCTGCTGAATTCACCCCTCCACTTT. The encoded protein is CSARVDLLNSPLHF.

This clonotype was counted between two and nine times. The chain joins TRBV21-1 to TRBJ1-4; TRBD1 was called by the table and not checked on the DNA. TRBV21-1 is marked as a pseudogene. CDR3 length: 17 amino acids. In DNA form, the CDR3 reads TGTGCCAGCAGCAACCGGGACAGGGGGACACCTAATGAAAAACTGTTTTTT. This gives the protein CASSNRDRGTPNEKLFF.